This TCR beta chain appears in the sequencing data of a study of PD-L1 blockade in urothelial cancer. Across the study: Individuals in the cohort had been given 0 to 3 earlier chemotherapy regimens. Analysis of the blood was performed 3 weeks (second dose) and 6 weeks after treatment start.

This clone has more than one count but fewer than ten. Deletions cut 7 bases from V and 1 base from J, with 12 bases between. CDR3 length equals 13 residues. CDR1 and CDR2 (germline): SGHRS, YFSETQ. Each PCR contained spiked-in synthetic TCR analog templates. Profiling relied on immunoSEQ multiplex PCR, and the TCRdb table lists in-frame clones only, not all of them. The table records about 52,000 clones, approximately 72% of them present only once. Time point defined: pretreatment peripheral blood. Patients presented with locally advanced or metastatic urothelial carcinoma. The sample was PBMCs, taken around atezolizumab (anti-PD-L1) treatment. This rearrangement joins TRBV5-1 to TRBJ2-7, with D possibly matching TRBD1 (6 bases). The sequence derives from a man between 65 and 85 years old with urothelial cancer. CDR3 region: CASAAGVSYEQYF. The DNA for the CDR3 is TGCGCCAGCGCGGCAGGGGTATCCTACGAGCAGTACTTC.